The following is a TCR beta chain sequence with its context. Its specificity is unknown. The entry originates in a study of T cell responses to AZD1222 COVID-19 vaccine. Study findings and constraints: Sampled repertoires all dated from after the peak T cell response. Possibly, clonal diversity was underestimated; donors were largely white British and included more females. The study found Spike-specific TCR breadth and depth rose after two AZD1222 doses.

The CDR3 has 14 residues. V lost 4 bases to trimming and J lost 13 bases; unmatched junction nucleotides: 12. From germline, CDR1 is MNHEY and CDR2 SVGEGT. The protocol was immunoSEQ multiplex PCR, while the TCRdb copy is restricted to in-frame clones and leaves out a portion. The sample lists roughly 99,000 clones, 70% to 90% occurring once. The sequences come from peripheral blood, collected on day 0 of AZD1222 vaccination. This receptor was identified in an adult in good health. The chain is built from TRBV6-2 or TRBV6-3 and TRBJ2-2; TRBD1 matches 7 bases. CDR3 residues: CASSSRDSKVRLFF. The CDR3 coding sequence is TGTGCCAGCAGTTCCAGGGACAGTAAGGTCAGGCTGTTTTTT.